The 25 T cell receptor beta chains given below trace back to one sample, sequenced in a study of control samples from healthy donors and cancer patients. Here immunoSEQ multiplex PCR was the method, and the copy in TCRdb shows in-frame clones only, minus some. Of 150,000 to 160,000 clones in the sample, approximately 94% were seen once. The sequenced material came from blood. These receptors all come from a man aged 40-55 years in good health.

The rearrangement joins TRBV25-1 to TRBJ1-1, with 8 bases identical to TRBD1. V shed 8 bases, J shed 5 bases, and the junction held 7 bases outside the gene matches. The CDR3 sequence is 13 residues long. Germline V gene data show CDR1 as MGHDK and CDR2 as SYGVNS. CDR3 nucleotide sequence: TGTGCCAGCGGACAGGGCGTGTTGACTGAAGCTTTCTTT. It codes for CASGQGVLTEAFF.

This clone was seen once. The rearrangement uses TRBV5-1 and TRBJ1-1; tentatively, D is TRBD1 (5 bases). CDR3 length equals 14 residues. Germline V CDR1 and CDR2: SGHRS, YFSETQ. The germline V and J ends were trimmed by 2 bases and 1 base, with 9 bases remaining between them. The DNA for the CDR3 is TGCGCCAGCAGCTTCTATCAGGGGAACACTGAAGCTTTCTTT. It codes for CASSFYQGNTEAFF.

This chain links TRBV27 with TRBJ2-4; weak D call: TRBD1 (7 bases). CDR1 and CDR2 (germline): MNHEY, SMNVEV (reference sequence). The CDR3 spans 17 residues. The V end was cut by 3 bases, the J end by 6 bases, with 21 bases between. The CDR3 region is CASSFSVGGNRGNIQYF. CDR3 nucleotides: TGTGCCAGCAGTTTTTCCGTGGGGGGAAACAGGGGAAACATTCAGTACTTC.

This chain connects TRBV6-6 to TRBJ1-2; D call uncertain. V was cut by 2 bases and J by 0 bases, with 7 bases left in between. The length of the CDR3 is 14 residues. Germline CDR1 and CDR2: MNHNY and SVGAGI (reference sequence). The CDR3 DNA sequence: TGTGCCAGCAGTTACGAGGGAGCTAACTATGGCTACACCTTC. Translating gives CASSYEGANYGYTF.

This sequence joins TRBV6-2 or TRBV6-3 and TRBJ2-3; TRBD1 matches 8 bases. Germline assignment: CDR1 MNHEY and CDR2 SVGEGT. V dropped 2 bases and J dropped 9; count of bases not matched to a gene: 7. This CDR3 spans 14 amino acids. DNA for the CDR3: TGTGCCAGCAGTTACCCGGACAGGGTAGACACGCAGTATTTT. Residues: CASSYPDRVDTQYF.

This chain uses TRBV2 with TRBJ1-5, with TRBD1 identical over 7 bases. Germline V gene lookup returns CDR1 SNHLY and CDR2 FYNNEI. This CDR3 is 14 amino acids long. The trim removed 4 bases at V and 6 bases at J, leaving 6 bases unmatched. This CDR3 is CASSGQGSGQPQHF. CDR3 sequence (DNA): TGTGCCAGCAGTGGACAGGGTTCTGGTCAGCCCCAGCATTTT.

This clone was seen a single time. The CDR3 region is CASSPSPGHTNTEAFF. The DNA for the CDR3 is TGTGCCAGCAGTCCCTCCCCCGGACATACGAACACTGAAGCTTTCTTT. V and J are TRBV28 and TRBJ1-1; the D gene is possibly TRBD1 (5 bases). This CDR3 spans 16 amino acids. V gave up 5 bases and J gave up 1 base, with 17 bases separating them. CDR1 and CDR2 (germline): MDHEN, SYDVKM.

The chain recombines TRBV6-2 or TRBV6-3 with TRBJ1-2; 7 nucleotides match TRBD1. Germline V gene lookup returns CDR1 MNHEY and CDR2 SVGEGT. Trimming cost V 4 bases and J 2 bases; bases outside gene matches: 7. The length of the CDR3 is 15 residues. This CDR3 is CASSSRRDSNYGYTF. CDR3 bases: TGTGCCAGCAGTTCACGACGGGACAGCAACTATGGCTACACCTTC.

In this sample, this clone turned up a few times. The V gene is TRBV18, the J gene TRBJ2-7, with 11 bases lining up with TRBD2. The ends lost 0 bases at V and 7 bases at J; junction bases unmatched: 5. Germline loops: CDR1 KGHSH, CDR2 LQKENI. This CDR3 has 15 amino acids. The CDR3 DNA follows: TGTGCCAGCTCACCACCTAGCGGGGGGGCGGGTGAGCAGTACTTC. It specifies CASSPPSGGAGEQYF.

The V gene is TRBV12-5, the J gene TRBJ1-1; 8 bases match TRBD1. Losses at the gene ends were 1 base for V and 12 bases for J; bases not matched to a gene: 7. The CDR3 loop spans 13 amino acids. The germline V gene encodes CDR1 LGHNT and CDR2 FRNRAP. The CDR3 DNA reads as TGTGCTAGTGGTTTGGGACAGGGGCTGGAAACTTTCTTT. The encoded protein is CASGLGQGLETFF.

The chain links TRBV7-6 to TRBJ2-2; D possibly corresponds to TRBD1 (6 bases). Germline CDR1 and CDR2: SGHVS and FNYEAQ. The CDR3 contains 15 residues. Trimming pared 2 bases from V and 0 bases from J, leaving 7 bases between. CDR3 sequence: CASSLRTANTGELFF. The CDR3, as DNA: TGTGCCAGCAGCTTAAGGACAGCGAACACCGGGGAGCTGTTTTTT.

This chain joins TRBV7-9 and TRBJ2-4; 8 nucleotides agree with TRBD1. CDR1 is SEHNR, CDR2 FQNEAQ, per germline (reference sequence). This CDR3 spans 14 amino acids. V dropped 5 bases and J dropped 8; count of bases not matched to a gene: 8. CDR3 protein: CASSLTGVADIQYF. The CDR3 nucleotides read TGTGCCAGCAGCCTGACAGGGGTCGCGGACATTCAGTACTTC.

The chain combines TRBV10-1 with TRBJ1-2, with D possibly being TRBD1 (6 bases). With 6 bases removed from V and 5 bases from J, the gap between germline ends came to 19 bases. This CDR3 spans 15 amino acids. The germline gives CDR1 WNHNN, CDR2 SYGVQD (reference sequence). The CDR3 is CASSPTAGASYGYTF. The CDR3 region has the DNA TGCGCCAGCAGCCCAACGGCAGGGGCTTCTTATGGCTACACCTTC.

This chain joins TRBV15 and TRBJ2-4; D ambiguous. CDR3 size: 12 residues. In germline, CDR1 is LNHNV, CDR2 YYDKDF (reference sequence). The V gene lost 0 bases and the J gene lost 15 bases, with 12 bases spanning the gap. This CDR3 is CATSRDRLPGYF. CDR3 DNA: TGTGCCACCAGCAGAGATCGACTCCCCGGGTACTTC.

The chain employs TRBV6-2 or TRBV6-3 and TRBJ1-4, with a tentative D call TRBD1 (5 bases). The ends were cut back, 0 bases at V and 6 bases at J, with 14 bases in the middle. The germline V gene encodes CDR1 MNHEY and CDR2 SVGEGT. This CDR3 has 16 residues. The CDR3 loop is CASSYSAGEMDEKLFF. The CDR3 region has the DNA TGTGCCAGCAGTTACTCGGCGGGGGAAATGGATGAAAAACTGTTTTTT.

This sequence joins TRBV7-9 and TRBJ1-2; perhaps TRBD1 as D (6 bases). The germline CDR1 and CDR2 sequences are SEHNR and FQNEAQ (reference sequence). V was clipped by 0 bases and J by 6 bases, with 11 bases between them. This CDR3 spans 14 amino acids. The CDR3 loop reads CASSLARGADGYTF. In DNA, the CDR3 is TGTGCCAGCAGCTTAGCGCGGGGGGCGGATGGCTACACCTTC.

The V gene is TRBV29-1, the J gene TRBJ1-1; D is unresolved. Per the germline V gene, CDR1 is SQVTM and CDR2 is ANQGSEA. The V end lost 6 bases, the J end lost 1 base, and 15 bases lay between the germline ends. The CDR3 loop spans 14 amino acids. CDR3 protein: CSVSRHGGNTEAFF. As DNA, the CDR3 is TGCAGCGTGTCCCGGCACGGCGGGAACACTGAAGCTTTCTTT.

The DNA for the CDR3 is TGTGCTAGTGGTGAGGGGTCGGGGGTGATATACGAGCAGTACTTC. Its translation is CASGEGSGVIYEQYF. The V gene is TRBV12-5, the J gene TRBJ2-7, with D perhaps TRBD2 (6 bases). Germline V gene data show CDR1 as LGHNT and CDR2 as FRNRAP. The CDR3 length is 15 residues. V lost 5 bases to trimming and J lost 4 bases, with 18 bases between them.

This clone occurred a few times. V and J are TRBV28 and TRBJ1-1; D gene ambiguous. V was trimmed by 6 bases and J by 8 bases, leaving 19 bases between them. Looked up from germline, CDR1 is MDHEN and CDR2 is SYDVKM. The CDR3 is made up of 14 amino acids. CDR3 in amino acids: CASRPPSGLAEAFF. The CDR3 DNA sequence: TGTGCCAGCAGGCCTCCCTCAGGTCTTGCGGAAGCTTTCTTT.

This chain joins TRBV5-1 and TRBJ1-1; D might be TRBD1 (6 bases). Trimming cost V 1 base and J 10 bases, with 17 bases left between them. CDR3 length: 14 residues. CDR1 and CDR2 from the germline V gene are SGHRS and YFSETQ. CDR3: CASSLIQGGLSAFF. CDR3 DNA: TGCGCCAGCAGCTTGATACAGGGTGGCTTATCAGCTTTCTTT.

The V call is TRBV11-2, the J call TRBJ2-7, with 8 bases fitting TRBD1. The CDR3 runs to 15 residues. Germline-derived CDR1 and CDR2 are SGHAT and FQNNGV. V lost 1 base to trimming and J lost 3 bases; unmatched junction nucleotides: 5. The CDR3 DNA reads TGTGCCAGCAGCTTAGCCACAGGGGGGTACTACGAGCAGTACTTC. Its translation is CASSLATGGYYEQYF.

The chain uses TRBV28 and TRBJ2-2, with unresolved D. The CDR3 spans 9 residues. Germline V gives CDR1 MDHEN, CDR2 SYDVKM. Trimming cost V 10 bases and J 6 bases, with 3 bases left between them. CDR3 coding DNA: TGTGCCACTTCCGGGGAGCTGTTTTTT. This sequence encodes CATSGELFF.

The J gene is TRBJ1-5, the V gene TRBV19, with 7 bases aligning to TRBD1. With V trimmed by 6 bases and J by 6 bases, 5 bases remained unmatched. The CDR3 totals 13 residues. Germline assignment: CDR1 LNHDA and CDR2 SQIVND (reference sequence). The CDR3 nucleotides are TGTGCCAGTAGCGACAGGGTAGGTCAGCCCCAGCATTTT. Amino acids: CASSDRVGQPQHF.

This chain connects TRBV30 to TRBJ1-6; no clear D gene. The CDR3 has 16 residues. Germline assignment: CDR1 GTSNPN and CDR2 SVGIG (reference sequence). Trimming removed 3 bases at V and 7 bases at J, with 19 bases between. The CDR3 coding sequence is TGTGCCTGGAGCGATCGAAGAGGAACGGGGAATTCACCCCTCCACTTT. This encodes CAWSDRRGTGNSPLHF.

V is TRBV6-1 and J is TRBJ2-6; D remains unclear. With 7 bases removed from V and 1 base from J, the gap between germline ends came to 5 bases. CDR3 length equals 13 residues. Germline-derived CDR1 and CDR2 are MNHNS and SASEGT. The DNA of the CDR3 is TGTGCCAGCATTACTTCTGGGGCCAACGTCCTGACTTTC. Amino acids: CASITSGANVLTF.